The source of this TCR beta chain is a study of CD8+ T cells in alopecia areata. Study results and limitations: Numerous expanded lesional clones remained in scalp and blood during tofacitinib.

Reverse transcribed after extraction, RNA yielded cDNA as the sequencing template. Method: immunoSEQ multiplex PCR; TCRdb's copy keeps in-frame clones and lacks some. The sample shows fewer than 350,000 clones, 58% of them seen only once. Notes on this clone: Its antigen is unidentified.

The germline gives CDR1 SGHTA, CDR2 FQGNSA. This CDR3 has 16 residues. Trimming left V 6 bases short and J 2 bases short, with 18 bases between. Treatment here: oral pan-JAK inhibitor, 5-10 mg twice daily. Material: CD4+ T cells sorted from blood, obtained at week 24, from a patient treated with tofacitinib. The clonotype originates from a human donor with alopecia areata. The gene calls are TRBV7-2 and TRBJ2-3; possibly TRBD1 or TRBD2 for D (5 bases each). The CDR3 region is CASSRRSGGSTDTQYF. CDR3 in DNA: TGTGCCAGCAGTCGGAGGAGTGGGGGTTCCACAGATACGCAGTATTTT. Full variable domain (remainder filled in from reference TRBV7-2 and TRBJ2-3): GAGVSQSPSNKVTEKGKDVELRCDPISGHTALYWYRQSLGQGLEFLIYFQGNSAPDKSGLPSDRFSAERTGGSVSTLTIQRTQQEDSAVYLCASSRRSGGSTDTQYFGPGTRLTVL.